The sequence of this TCR beta chain was determined in a study of cytotoxic CD8 clonotypes in ibrutinib-treated CLL. TCRdb keeps only in-frame clones here, not all; method: immunoSEQ multiplex PCR. The data hold about 39,000 clones, with about 70% observed a single time. This clone was seen only once. The TCR sequence derives from a human donor with chronic lymphocytic leukemia. The specimen was PBMCs, collected at disease progression, from a patient treated with ibrutinib.

DNA for the CDR3: TGTGCCAGCAGCCCTGGACAGCTCATGAACACTGAAGCTTTCTTT. Amino acids: CASSPGQLMNTEAFF. This chain connects TRBV5-6 to TRBJ1-1, with D perhaps TRBD1 (6 bases). CDR1 is SGHDT, CDR2 YYEEEE, per germline. The V gene lost 4 bases and the J gene lost 0 bases, with 13 bases spanning the gap. CDR3 length: 15 residues.